Ten or more counts support the clone carrying this TCR beta chain. TCRdb processed the reads anew with MiXCR; each CDR3 protein has one entry. The table lists almost 550,000 distinct CDR3 sequences, more than 15% of them singletons. These data are taken from a study of T cell repertoires in cytomegalovirus infection. Per germline, CDR1 MNHEY and CDR2 SMNVEV (reference sequence). V was clipped by 3 bases and J by 6 bases; unmatched bases: 5. CDR3 length: 15 residues. The clonotype was recovered from a human donor in good health (CMV status not recorded). Some clones in this sample may be carry-over from other donors' samples. This rearrangement joins TRBV27 to TRBJ2-1; 10 bases are shared with TRBD2. Sequenced input: CD8+ T cells from PBMCs. Here the CDR3 DNA reads TGTGCCAGCAGTTTGGGGGCTAGCGGGAGCAATGAGCAGTTCTTC. This sequence encodes CASSLGASGSNEQFF.